This T cell receptor beta chain derives from a study of T-cell memory formation after mild COVID-19. Study details: TCR clusters mostly belonged to single donors.

One entry per CDR3 protein results from TCRdb running MiXCR on the 5' RACE reads. The data hold roughly 250,000 distinct CDR3 sequences, with roughly 15% observed a single time. This receptor was taken from a man aged 18-30 years who had mild COVID-19 (a few samples of this study predate the infection). Cell type and time point are not known. The material sequenced was PBMCs or a T cell subset sorted from them (not recorded which).

Here the CDR3 reads CASSSRPADTSSYNSPLHF. Here the CDR3 DNA reads TGTGCCAGCAGTTCACGCCCAGCAGACACCAGCTCCTATAATTCACCCCTCCACTTT. The chain has TRBV12-3 or TRBV12-4 and TRBJ1-6; D gene unclear. V was shortened by 4 bases and J by 0 bases, with 19 bases between the two germline ends. CDR3 length: 19 residues.